This TCR beta chain was observed in a study of metastatic and nonmetastatic thyroid tumors. Via MiXCR, TCRdb re-called the PCR reads. The sample has roughly 12,000 clones; around 20% are singletons. Patients underwent thyroid surgery, and none had received any treatment before it. The sample holds a few counts of this clone. Germline V gene data show CDR1 as MNHEY and CDR2 as SMNVEV (reference sequence). The CDR3 runs to 15 residues. Trimming took off 5 bases at V and 7 bases at J, with 20 bases between the two ends. The chain links TRBV27 to TRBJ1-2; tentatively, D is TRBD1 (5 bases). The TCR sequence derives from a female donor with papillary thyroid cancer or a benign thyroid nodule (not recorded which). Some clones in this sample may be carry-over from other donors' samples. Sample: adjacent normal tissue. The CDR3 loop reads CASSPSIRDHRGYTF. The CDR3 nucleotides read TGTGCCAGCAGTCCCTCCATCAGGGATCATCGTGGCTACACCTTC.